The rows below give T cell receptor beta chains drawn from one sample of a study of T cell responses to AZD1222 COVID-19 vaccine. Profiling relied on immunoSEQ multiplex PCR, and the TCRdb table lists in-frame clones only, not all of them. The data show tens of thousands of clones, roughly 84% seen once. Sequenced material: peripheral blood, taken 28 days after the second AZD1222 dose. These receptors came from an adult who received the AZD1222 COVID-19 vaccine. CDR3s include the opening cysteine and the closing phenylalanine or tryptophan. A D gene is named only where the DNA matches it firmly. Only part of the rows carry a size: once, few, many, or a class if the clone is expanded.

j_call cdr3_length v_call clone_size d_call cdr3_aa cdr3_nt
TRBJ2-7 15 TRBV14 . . CASSRPVRGVHEQYF TGTGCCAGCAGCCGCCCCGTAAGGGGAGTCCACGAGCAGTACTTC
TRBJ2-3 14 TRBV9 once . CASSVEATTDTQYF TGTGCCAGCAGCGTAGAGGCTACAACAGATACGCAGTATTTT
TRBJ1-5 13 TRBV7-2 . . CASSSFMGQPQHF TGTGCCAGCAGCTCCTTTATGGGCCAGCCCCAGCATTTT
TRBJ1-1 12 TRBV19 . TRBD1 CASRERTGRAFF TGTGCCAGTAGAGAAAGGACAGGGCGAGCTTTCTTT
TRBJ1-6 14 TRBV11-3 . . CASSLKGRNSPLHF TGTGCCAGCAGCTTGAAAGGACGGAATTCACCCCTCCACTTT
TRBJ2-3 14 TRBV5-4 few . CASSLGGVTDTQYF TGTGCCAGCAGCTTGGGAGGGGTCACAGATACGCAGTATTTT
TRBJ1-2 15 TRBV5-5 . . CASSPTTGTLAGYTF TGTGCCAGCAGCCCTACAACCGGGACCCTCGCTGGCTACACCTTC
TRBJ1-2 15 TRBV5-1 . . CASSAVPGANYGYTF TGCGCCAGCAGCGCGGTTCCGGGGGCTAACTATGGCTACACCTTC
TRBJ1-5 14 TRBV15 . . CATSRATFNQPQHF TGTGCCACCAGCAGAGCTACGTTTAATCAGCCCCAGCATTTT
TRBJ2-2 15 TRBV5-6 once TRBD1 CASSPQTGFGGELFF TGTGCCAGCAGCCCTCAGACAGGGTTTGGCGGGGAGCTGTTTTTT
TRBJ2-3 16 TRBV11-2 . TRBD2 CASSWAGGPGTDTQYF TGTGCCAGCAGCTGGGCGGGGGGCCCGGGCACAGATACGCAGTATTTT
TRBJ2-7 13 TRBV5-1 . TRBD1 CASSSGTGPEQYF TGCGCCAGCAGCTCGGGGACAGGGCCCGAGCAGTACTTC
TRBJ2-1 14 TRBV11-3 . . CASSFPGAYNEQFF TGTGCCAGCAGCTTTCCCGGGGCCTACAATGAGCAGTTCTTC
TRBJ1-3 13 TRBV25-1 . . CASSQTDLNTIYF TGTGCCAGCAGTCAAACAGATTTAAACACCATATATTTT
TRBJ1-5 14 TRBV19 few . CASTSRAGNQPQHF TGTGCCAGTACAAGCAGGGCGGGCAATCAGCCCCAGCATTTT
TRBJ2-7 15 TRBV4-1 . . CASSLRDGSSYEQYF TGCGCCAGCAGCCTCCGGGACGGCAGCTCCTACGAGCAGTACTTC
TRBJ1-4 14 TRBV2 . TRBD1 CASIRGGPDEKLFF TGTGCCAGCATCAGGGGGGGGCCAGATGAAAAACTGTTTTTT
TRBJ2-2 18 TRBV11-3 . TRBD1 CATKCPLDRGPYTGELFF TGTGCCACAAAGTGCCCCCTAGACAGGGGGCCTTACACCGGGGAGCTGTTTTTT
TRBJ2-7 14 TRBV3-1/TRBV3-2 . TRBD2 CASSEGLAGGEQYF TGTGCCAGCAGCGAAGGGTTGGCGGGGGGGGAGCAGTACTTC
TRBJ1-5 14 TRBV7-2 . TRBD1 CASSFGQGVEPQHF TGTGCCAGCAGCTTTGGGCAGGGGGTAGAGCCCCAGCATTTT
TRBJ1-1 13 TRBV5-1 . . CASRRDSNTEAFF TGCGCCAGCAGACGCGACAGTAACACTGAAGCTTTCTTT
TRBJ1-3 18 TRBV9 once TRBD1 CASSPSKTGGYSGNTIYF TGTGCCAGCAGCCCCTCGAAAACAGGGGGCTACTCTGGAAACACCATATATTTT
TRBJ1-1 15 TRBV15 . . CATSPFSRWNTEAFF TGTGCCACCAGCCCCTTCTCGCGGTGGAACACTGAAGCTTTCTTT
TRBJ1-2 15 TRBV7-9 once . CASSHPYPGLGGYTF TGTGCCAGCAGCCACCCATACCCGGGGCTCGGGGGCTACACCTTC
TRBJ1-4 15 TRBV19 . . CASRILDRRGEKLFF TGTGCCAGTAGGATCCTGGACAGAAGAGGTGAAAAACTGTTTTTT
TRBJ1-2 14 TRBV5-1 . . CASSLDIPLRGYTF TGCGCCAGCAGCTTGGACATTCCCCTGAGAGGCTACACCTTC
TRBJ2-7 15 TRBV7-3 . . CASSLDRVSDRRKYF TGTGCCAGCAGCCTGGATCGTGTCAGCGATCGCCGAAAGTACTTC
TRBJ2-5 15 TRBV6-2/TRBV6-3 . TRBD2 CASSYGSGDQETQYF TGTGCCAGCAGTTATGGTAGCGGGGATCAAGAGACCCAGTACTTC
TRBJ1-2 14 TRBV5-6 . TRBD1 CASSWDRGSSGYTF TGTGCCAGCAGCTGGGACAGGGGATCCAGTGGCTACACCTTC